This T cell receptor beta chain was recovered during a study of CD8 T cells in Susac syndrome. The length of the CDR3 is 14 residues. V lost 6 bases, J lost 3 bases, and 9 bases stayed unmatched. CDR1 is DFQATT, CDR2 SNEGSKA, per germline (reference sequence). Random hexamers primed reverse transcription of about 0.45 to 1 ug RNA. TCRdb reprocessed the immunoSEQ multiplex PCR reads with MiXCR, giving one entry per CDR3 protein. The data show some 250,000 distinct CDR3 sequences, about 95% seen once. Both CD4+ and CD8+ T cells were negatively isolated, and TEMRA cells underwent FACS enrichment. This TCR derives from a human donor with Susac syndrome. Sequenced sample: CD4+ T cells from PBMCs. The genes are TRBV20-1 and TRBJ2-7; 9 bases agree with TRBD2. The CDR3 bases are TGCAGTGCCACCGGGACTAGCCTTTACTACGAGCAGTACTTC. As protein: CSATGTSLYYEQYF.